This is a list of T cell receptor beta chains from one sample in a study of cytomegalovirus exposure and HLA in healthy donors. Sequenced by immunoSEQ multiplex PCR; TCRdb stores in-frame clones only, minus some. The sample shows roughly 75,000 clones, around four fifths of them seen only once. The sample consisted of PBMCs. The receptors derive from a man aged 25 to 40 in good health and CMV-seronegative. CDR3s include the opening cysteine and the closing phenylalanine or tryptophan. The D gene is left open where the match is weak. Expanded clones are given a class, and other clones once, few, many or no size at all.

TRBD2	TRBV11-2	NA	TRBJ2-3	TGTGCCAGCAGCCCCCACCGGGGGGGCGCTGGGGGGGATACGCAGTATTTT	CASSPHRGGAGGDTQYF
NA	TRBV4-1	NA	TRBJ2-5	TGCGCCAGCAGCGCAGGAGGGGTTTCTTTTGAGACCCAGTACTTC	CASSAGGVSFETQYF
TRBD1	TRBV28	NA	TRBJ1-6	TGTGCCAGCACCCCCGTCGACAGGGGACATTCACCCCTCCACTTT	CASTPVDRGHSPLHF
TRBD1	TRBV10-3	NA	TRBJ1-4	TGTGCCATCAGTGAGACAGGGGACAGTGAAAAACTGTTTTTT	CAISETGDSEKLFF
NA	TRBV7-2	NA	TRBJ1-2	TGTGCCAGCAGCCGAAACGGAGGGAATTCTGGCTACACCTTC	CASSRNGGNSGYTF
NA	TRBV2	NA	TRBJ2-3	TGTGCCAGCAGTCTTCTTGGCAGGGGAAATACAGATACGCAGTATTTT	CASSLLGRGNTDTQYF
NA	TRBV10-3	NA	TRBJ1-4	TGTGCCATCAGCGGGACCGGGAGCAAGAGGGCACTGTTTTTT	CAISGTGSKRALFF
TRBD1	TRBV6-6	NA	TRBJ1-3	TGTGCCAGCGAACGGACAGGGGCTGGAAACACCATATATTTT	CASERTGAGNTIYF
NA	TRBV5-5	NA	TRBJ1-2	TGTGCCAGCAGACCTTTTTTGGGCCAGCACGGCTACACCTTC	CASRPFLGQHGYTF
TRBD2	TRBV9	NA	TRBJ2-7	TGTGCCAGCAGCCCTACCGGGGGGGGGCCTCTTTACGAGCAGTACTTC	CASSPTGGGPLYEQYF
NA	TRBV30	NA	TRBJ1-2	TGTGCCTGGAGTCCCCGTGGGGCCTTGGGCTATGGCTACACCTTC	CAWSPRGALGYGYTF
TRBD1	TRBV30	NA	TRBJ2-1	TGTGCCTGCAAAGGACAGGGGGCTGGGAATGAGCAGTTCTTC	CACKGQGAGNEQFF
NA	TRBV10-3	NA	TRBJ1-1	TGTGCCATCAGTGAGGGCAGGGCTTCGAACACTGAAGCTTTCTTT	CAISEGRASNTEAFF
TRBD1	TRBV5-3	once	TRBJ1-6	TGTGCCAGAAGCTCACACTGTATCCGGGACAGGGCCAATTCACCCCTCCACTTT	CARSSHCIRDRANSPLHF
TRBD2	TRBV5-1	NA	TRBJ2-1	TGCGCCAGCAGCTTGTCCGGACTAGCGGGAGGTTCGAATGAGCAGTTCTTC	CASSLSGLAGGSNEQFF
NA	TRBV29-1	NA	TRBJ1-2	TGCAGCGTGGGACTTAGGGTGGGAAACTATGGCTACACCTTC	CSVGLRVGNYGYTF
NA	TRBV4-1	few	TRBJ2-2	TGCGCCAGCAGCCAAGTACCAGGATCCGCCGGGGAGCTGTTTTTT	CASSQVPGSAGELFF
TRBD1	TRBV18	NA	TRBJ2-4	TGTGCCAGCTCAAGGACAGGGGAGGCCAAAAACATTCAGTACTTC	CASSRTGEAKNIQYF
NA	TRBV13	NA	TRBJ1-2	TGTGCCAGCTCCTACCCCTTACTGGGCCGCCCCGGCTACACCTTC	CASSYPLLGRPGYTF
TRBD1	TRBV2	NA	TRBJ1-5	TGTGCCAGCAGTTCTGACAGGGGTAGCAATCAGCCCCAGCATTTT	CASSSDRGSNQPQHF
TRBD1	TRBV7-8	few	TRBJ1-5	TGTGCCAGCAGCTTACGGCAGGGGGGTCAGCCCCAGCATTTT	CASSLRQGGQPQHF
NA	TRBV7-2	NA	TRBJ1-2	TGTGCCAGCAGCTTAGTCAGCTATGGCTACACCTTC	CASSLVSYGYTF
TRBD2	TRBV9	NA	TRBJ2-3	TGTGCCAGCGAGCCGGGACTAGCGGACGATACGCAGTATTTT	CASEPGLADDTQYF
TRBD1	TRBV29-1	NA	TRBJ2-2	TGCAGCGTTGAGACAGGGGACAGTCCCGGGGAGCTGTTTTTT	CSVETGDSPGELFF
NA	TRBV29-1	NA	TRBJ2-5	TGCAGCGTTCCTAAGGAGACCCAGTACTTC	CSVPKETQYF
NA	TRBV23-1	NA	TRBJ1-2	TGCGCCAGCAGCCCGTTGACGGACCTCGGGAGCGGCTACACCTTC	CASSPLTDLGSGYTF
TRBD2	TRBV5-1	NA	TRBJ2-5	TGCGCCACCGGGGAGCGGGGGGATCGAGAGACCCAGTACTTC	CATGERGDRETQYF
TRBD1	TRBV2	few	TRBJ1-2	TGTGCCAGAACCTCTCCAGGGGGCAGTGGCTACACCTTC	CARTSPGGSGYTF
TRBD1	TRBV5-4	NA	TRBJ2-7	TGTGCCAGCAGCCGTGGACAGGGGAGCGACGAGCAGTACTTC	CASSRGQGSDEQYF
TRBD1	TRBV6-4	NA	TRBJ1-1	TGTGCCAGCAGTAATGGTTCAGGGGGTCACACTGAAGCTTTCTTT	CASSNGSGGHTEAFF
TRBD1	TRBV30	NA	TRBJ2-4	TGTGCCTGGAGTCAGGGACAGGGTGGCAAAAACATTCAGTACTTC	CAWSQGQGGKNIQYF
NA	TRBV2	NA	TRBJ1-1	TGTGCCAGCAACGGGAACACTGAAGCTTTCTTT	CASNGNTEAFF
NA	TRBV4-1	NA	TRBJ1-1	TGCGCCAGCTCGCCGTCTGACAGAATGAACACTGAAGCTTTCTTT	CASSPSDRMNTEAFF
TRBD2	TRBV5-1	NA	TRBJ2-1	TGCGCCAGCAGCTCTGGACTAGACATCAATGAGCAGTTCTTC	CASSSGLDINEQFF
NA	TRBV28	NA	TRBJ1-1	TGTGCCAGCAGTTTTTTAGGGAGAGGTAGGGAGAACACTGAAGCTTTCTTT	CASSFLGRGRENTEAFF
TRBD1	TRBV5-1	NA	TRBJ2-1	TGCGCCAGCAGCTACGGGACAGATCGCCCGGGTGAGCAGTTCTTC	CASSYGTDRPGEQFF
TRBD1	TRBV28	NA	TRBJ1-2	TGTGCCAGCACCCGTCAAACAGGGGCGGGTGGCTACACCTTC	CASTRQTGAGGYTF
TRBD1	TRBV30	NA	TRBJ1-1	TGTGCCTGGAACATACAGGGGGGCACTGAAGCTTTCTTT	CAWNIQGGTEAFF
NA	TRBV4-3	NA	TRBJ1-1	TGCGCCAGCAGCGACGGGACAAAGAACACTGAAGCTTTCTTT	CASSDGTKNTEAFF
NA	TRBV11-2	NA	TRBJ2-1	TGTGCCAGCAGCTTCCGCGGCCCCTCCTACAATGAGCAGTTCTTC	CASSFRGPSYNEQFF
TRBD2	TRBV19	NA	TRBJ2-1	TGTGCCAGTACCGTTAGCGGGAACTCCTACAATGAGCAGTTCTTC	CASTVSGNSYNEQFF
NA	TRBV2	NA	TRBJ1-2	TGTGCCAGCAGTGAAGGTGGCTTCTATGGCTACACCTTC	CASSEGGFYGYTF